Each of the 10 T cell receptor beta chains below was sequenced from the same sample in a study of T cell clonality in common variable immunodeficiency. Study results and caveats: In common variable immunodeficiency, TCR beta chains reportedly carried fewer deletions and N-nucleotide insertions.

These TCRs are of unknown antigen specificity. Measured with immunoSEQ multiplex PCR; TCRdb has only the in-frame clones, and not every one. Recorded here are 25,000 to 35,000 clones, with no singletons, and the ten leading clones hold 25% to 35%. Sequencing was performed on peripheral blood mononuclear cells. Receptors were obtained from a human donor with common variable immunodeficiency.

This clone was counted many times. The CDR3 extends 3 residues past the end of the read, so its final part is completed from the germline J gene. The genes are TRBV7-3 and TRBJ2-3; 8 nucleotides line up with TRBD2. The V gene end was trimmed by 1 base and the J gene end by 0 bases; junction bases not matched to a gene: 15. From germline, CDR1 is SGHTA and CDR2 FQGTGA. This CDR3 comprises 20 residues. The CDR3 here is CASSLRSRSLAGRSTDTQYF. CDR3 DNA, as far as it was read: TGTGCCAGCAGCTTAAGGTCCCGGAGCCTAGCGGGCCGTAGCACAGATACG.

The part of the CDR3 DNA that was read is TGTGCCAGTAGTATCGGACTAGCGGGGGGGGTTGAGACC. Amino acid sequence: CASSIGLAGGVET. The complete CDR3 sequence is CASSIGLAGGVETQYF. The rearrangement joins TRBV19 to TRBJ2-5; 15 nucleotides match TRBD2. The read finishes 3 residues shy of the CDR3 end, and the germline J gene is used to complete it. CDR1 and CDR2 (germline): LNHDA, SQIVND (reference sequence). The CDR3 length is 16 residues. V lost 3 bases and J lost 5; bases outside the gene matches: 4.

This clone was detected only a few times. The CDR3 end lies 3 residues beyond the end of the read and is filled in from the germline J gene. The gene calls are TRBV7-9 and TRBJ1-5; 9 bases line up with TRBD1. Germline V gives CDR1 SEHNR, CDR2 FQNEAQ (reference sequence). This CDR3 region has 14 residues. J lost 4 bases, V lost 5 bases, and 3 bases had no gene match. Incomplete CDR3 DNA: TGTGCCAGCAGCATCGGGACAGGGAATCAGCCC. Protein product: CASSIGTGNQP. The entire CDR3 sequence reads CASSIGTGNQPQHF.

This clone has ten or more counts. With the read ending 3 residues before the CDR3 end, the germline J gene is used to fill in that end. The chain uses TRBV5-1 and TRBJ2-2, with D tentatively TRBD2 (6 bases). Trimming took 7 bases from V and 5 from J, leaving 18 bases between them. The CDR3 contains 15 residues. Per germline, CDR1 SGHRS and CDR2 YFSETQ. CDR3 DNA (partial): TGCGCCAGCGCCTCATTTGGGGGGAGTACCGGGGAG. Translated: CASASFGGSTGE. The entire CDR3 reads CASASFGGSTGELFF.

This clone was counted a few times. The CDR3 end falls 3 residues outside the read, so it is completed with the germline J gene. The V gene is TRBV7-9, the J gene TRBJ2-5; D is possibly TRBD2 (6 bases). V was trimmed by 5 bases and J by 4 bases, leaving 17 bases between them. Germline CDR1 SEHNR, CDR2 FQNEAQ (reference sequence). This CDR3 spans 15 amino acids. The CDR3 reads CASSPLWRGGETQYF. The covered CDR3 bases are TGTGCCAGCAGCCCCCTCTGGCGGGGCGGAGAGACC.

This clone has a handful of counts. With the read ending 3 residues before the CDR3 end, the germline J gene is used to fill in that end. The chain joins TRBV7-2 to TRBJ1-1; possibly TRBD1 for D (6 bases). The CDR3 covers 13 residues. From germline, CDR1 is SGHTA and CDR2 FQGNSA. This chain's CDR3 is CASSPTQGLRAFF. The sequenced CDR3 bases are TGTGCCAGCAGCCCCACGCAGGGGTTAAGG.

This clone has just a few counts. The read ends 3 residues before the CDR3 terminus; that terminus is restored from the germline J gene. This sequence joins TRBV5-1 and TRBJ2-6; D possibly corresponds to TRBD1 (6 bases). The CDR3 loop spans 14 amino acids. V shed 7 bases and J shed 1 base, with 9 bases lying between them. Germline V lookup: CDR1 SGHRS, CDR2 YFSETQ. Incomplete CDR3 DNA: TGCGCCAGCCAACAGGGTTCTGGGGCCAACGTC. It yields the protein CASQQGSGANV. The full CDR3 protein is CASQQGSGANVLTF.

This clone was detected ten times or more. The read gets to within 3 residues of the CDR3 end, and the germline J gene fills in the rest. The chain couples TRBV7-9 to TRBJ2-5, with 9 nucleotides matching TRBD1. Germline trimming cut 5 bases from V and 4 bases from J; bases unmatched to any gene: 8. Looked up from germline, CDR1 is SEHNR and CDR2 is FQNEAQ (reference sequence). The CDR3 contains 15 residues. This CDR3 is CASSTQGQGRETQYF. The covered CDR3 bases are TGTGCCAGCAGCACGCAGGGACAGGGACGAGAGACC. Full variable domain (rest looked up from reference TRBV7-9 and TRBJ2-5): DTGVSQNPRHKITKRGQNVTFRCDPISEHNRLYWYRQTLGQGPEFLTYFQNEAQLEKSRLLSDRFSAERPKGSFSTLEIQRTEQGDSAMYLCASSTQGQGRETQYFGPGTRLLVL.

This clone was picked up many times. The CDR3 extends 3 residues past the end of the read, so its final part is completed from the germline J gene. The chain combines TRBV29-1 with TRBJ2-5; D not resolved. V dropped 7 bases and J dropped 3 bases, with 15 bases sitting between them. The CDR3 is made up of 13 amino acids. Germline V gene sequence: CDR1 SQVTM, CDR2 ANQGSEA. The covered CDR3 bases are TGCAGCGCCACTCGGCCAGGTGAAGAGACC. Its protein product is CSATRPGEET. The full CDR3 protein is CSATRPGEETQYF.

This clone came up many times. The CDR3 is cut off 3 residues early in the read; its end comes from the germline J gene. The V gene is TRBV18, the J gene TRBJ2-5, with 11 bases that match TRBD2. Per germline, CDR1 KGHSH and CDR2 LQKENI. V was pared by 3 bases and J by 4 bases, with 4 bases of the junction left unmatched. CDR3 length equals 15 residues. The CDR3 loop is CASSPVTSGAETQYF. CDR3 DNA, as far as it was read: TGTGCCAGCTCACCGGTGACTAGCGGGGCAGAGACC. Complete variable domain (other parts from reference TRBV18 and TRBJ2-5): NAGVMQNPRHLVRRRGQEARLRCSPMKGHSHVYWYRQLPEEGLKFMVYLQKENIIDESGMPKERFSAEFPKEGPSILRIQQVVRGDSAAYFCASSPVTSGAETQYFGPGTRLLVL.